The 8 T cell receptor beta chains presented below share a single source sample, sequenced in a study of T-cell memory formation after mild COVID-19 (dated by TCRdb to 2020 to 2022). To prepare the library, 5' RACE was applied. Sequencer: Illumina NovaSeq 6000. The public sequencing data were trimmed at Q25 with fastp and processed into clonotypes with MiXCR by TCRdb, which kept only in-frame beta chains. Rows are combined by CDR3 protein, so each entry shows the most common genes and DNA. The sample data list some 320,000 distinct CDR3 sequences, and around 15% of these were observed just once. About 20% of the sample rests with the top ten. The source material was PBMCs or a T cell subset sorted from them (not recorded which). The source of these receptors is a man aged 18 to 29 who had mild COVID-19 (a few samples of this study predate the infection). The sample titles of this study are shuffled in the database, so cell type and time point are left out; the donor was told from shared clones.

This chain links TRBV27 with TRBJ1-6, with D maybe TRBD1 (6 bases). This CDR3 spans 14 amino acids. CDR1 is MNHEY and CDR2 is SMNVEV in the germline V gene (reference sequence). The V gene lost 4 bases and the J gene lost 4 bases, with 8 bases spanning the gap. The CDR3 DNA reads TGTGCCAGCAGTTCCCAGGGGTATAATTCACCCCTCCACTTT. It specifies CASSSQGYNSPLHF.

The chain uses TRBV5-1 and TRBJ2-3; 11 bases match TRBD1. The CDR3 is made up of 15 amino acids. CDR1 is SGHRS and CDR2 is YFSETQ in the germline V gene. The junction had 10 bases not matched to a gene; V was cut back by 5 bases and J by 8 bases. CDR3 in DNA: TGCGCCAGCAGTTCCGGACAGGGGGCCCGACCTACGCAGTATTTT. Protein product: CASSSGQGARPTQYF.

This rearrangement joins TRBV5-1 to TRBJ2-5; D is unresolved. The V gene's germline CDR1 is SGHRS and CDR2 YFSETQ. Trimming removed 2 bases at V and 0 bases at J, with 8 bases between. The CDR3 runs to 14 residues. CDR3 nucleotide sequence: TGCGCCAGCAGCTTTTTAACAGACCAAGAGACCCAGTACTTC. Protein: CASSFLTDQETQYF.

V and J are TRBV6-2 or TRBV6-3 and TRBJ1-1; D might be TRBD1 (6 bases). CDR3 length: 16 residues. The germline V gene has CDR1 MNHEY and CDR2 SVGEGT. V was cut by 0 bases and J by 10 bases, with 21 bases left in between. CDR3 sequence reads: CASSYSIRLGDKVAFF. CDR3 bases: TGTGCCAGCAGTTACTCGATCCGTCTTGGGGACAAGGTAGCTTTCTTT.

As regards this clonotype: A much larger clone lies one base from this, so it may be a read error. CDR3 nucleotide sequence: TGTGCCAGCAGCTACGGTCAGATGAGTTCACCCCTCCACTTT. Translation: CASSYGQMSSPLHF. The chain recombines TRBV13 with TRBJ1-6, with D unresolved. Germline V gene sequence: CDR1 PRHDT, CDR2 FYEKMQ (reference sequence). The V end was cut by 4 bases, the J end by 9 bases, with 13 bases between. The CDR3 runs 14 residues.

This clonotype was seen only a few times. The rearrangement links TRBV5-1 to TRBJ1-6; TRBD1 matches at 7 bases. The CDR3 is 15 amino acids. CDR1 and CDR2 from the germline V gene are SGHRS and YFSETQ. Trimming cost V 0 bases and J 7 bases; bases outside gene matches: 4. CDR3 DNA sequence: TGCGCCAGCAGCTTGGCCCCAGGGGGGAATTCACCCCTCCACTTT. Protein product: CASSLAPGGNSPLHF.

The chain joins TRBV12-3 or TRBV12-4 to TRBJ2-7; 7 bases map to TRBD2. CDR3 size: 15 residues. The V gene end was trimmed by 7 bases and the J gene end by 7 bases; junction bases not matched to a gene: 16. CDR3 protein: CASTYGRGWSQEQYF. The CDR3 DNA reads TGTGCCAGCACCTACGGGCGGGGGTGGAGTCAAGAGCAGTACTTC.

This clonotype was observed at least ten times. The chain recombines TRBV5-1 with TRBJ2-3; D unresolved. Trimming left V 4 bases short and J 2 bases short, with 11 bases between. Germline V gene sequence: CDR1 SGHRS, CDR2 YFSETQ. There are 14 residues in the CDR3. The CDR3 coding sequence is TGCGCCAGCAGCAAGGACGGATACACAGATACGCAGTATTTT. This codes for CASSKDGYTDTQYF.